The following is a TCR beta chain sequence with its context. The data originate from a study of blood T cell repertoires in COVID-19. Turning to the study itself: T cells, B-cell-depleted T cells, or PBMCs supplied cDNA or gDNA.

Profiling relied on immunoSEQ multiplex PCR, and the TCRdb table lists in-frame clones only, not all of them. The table shows over 200,000 clones, with about four fifths occurring only once. This CDR3 spans 15 amino acids. Germline V gives CDR1 SGHVS, CDR2 FNYEAQ. Deletions cut 0 bases from V and 0 bases from J, with 8 bases between. Sequencing input: peripheral blood. This TCR came from a man older than 75 with acute or convalescent COVID-19. The genes are TRBV7-6 and TRBJ1-1, with D unclear. CDR3 amino acids: CASSLAATLNTEAFF. The CDR3 region has the DNA TGTGCCAGCAGCTTAGCAGCCACCTTGAACACTGAAGCTTTCTTT. Full variable domain (remainder filled in from reference TRBV7-6 and TRBJ1-1): GAGVSQSPRYKVTKRGQDVALRCDPISGHVSLYWYRQALGQGPEFLTYFNYEAQQDKSGLPNDRFSAERPEGSISTLTIQRTEQRDSAMYRCASSLAATLNTEAFFGQGTRLTVV.